The 14 T cell receptor beta chains given below trace back to one sample, sequenced in a study of CD8 T cells in ankylosing spondylitis. No antigen has been identified for these receptors. MiXCR, applied by TCRdb to the 5' RACE reads, yields one record per CDR3 protein. The sample yields around 130,000 distinct CDR3 sequences, approximately 17% seen once. Study-level findings and limits: Among TCR beta sequences, a motif of eight or nine highly homologous variants appeared characteristic of ankylosing spondylitis blood.

The sequenced material came from blood, either unsorted or a sorted T cell fraction (not recorded which). These TCRs come from a male donor with ankylosing spondylitis.

The chain employs TRBV7-8 and TRBJ2-7, with TRBD2 as a possible D gene (6 bases). The ends were cut back, 3 bases at V and 3 bases at J, with 12 bases in the middle. The CDR3 is 14 amino acids. CDR1 and CDR2 from the germline V gene are SGHVS and FQNEAQ. The DNA for the CDR3 is TGTGCCAGCAGCTTGTACCGGGGAGGCTACGAGCAGTACTTC. This sequence encodes CASSLYRGGYEQYF.

This clonotype was seen more than once but under ten times. The genes are TRBV12-5 and TRBJ1-5; D unresolved. Trimming left V 5 bases short and J 0 bases short, with 8 bases between. The CDR3 is 14 residues long. CDR1 and CDR2 (germline): LGHNT, FRNRAP. CDR3 residues: CASGPYGSNQPQHF. CDR3 bases: TGTGCTAGTGGTCCATACGGTAGCAATCAGCCCCAGCATTTT.

V is TRBV27 and J is TRBJ2-1; 11 bases align to TRBD1. Per the germline V gene, CDR1 is MNHEY and CDR2 is SMNVEV (reference sequence). Losses at the gene ends were 6 bases for V and 8 bases for J; bases not matched to a gene: 12. The CDR3 has 16 residues. Here the CDR3 DNA reads TGTGCCAGCAGGCAACCTGGGACAGGGGGGGGCTATGAGCAGTTCTTC. Translation gives CASRQPGTGGGYEQFF.

This clonotype was found a few times. This chain joins TRBV27 and TRBJ2-1; D uncertain. CDR3 length: 11 residues. CDR1 is MNHEY, CDR2 SMNVEV, per germline (reference sequence). V lost 7 bases to trimming and J lost 4 bases, with 5 bases between them. In DNA form, the CDR3 reads TGTGCCAGCACGCTTTACAATGAGCAGTTCTTC. Translated: CASTLYNEQFF.

This clonotype has a count of ten or more. This chain links TRBV5-1 with TRBJ2-1, with D tentatively TRBD1 or TRBD2 (5 bases each). Germline V gene sequence: CDR1 SGHRS, CDR2 YFSETQ. V was cut by 0 bases and J by 2 bases, with 6 bases left in between. The CDR3 totals 14 residues. DNA for the CDR3: TGCGCCAGCAGCTTGGCGGGACCCTACAATGAGCAGTTCTTC. Translated, it gives CASSLAGPYNEQFF.

The chain recombines TRBV12-3 or TRBV12-4 with TRBJ2-1, with 8 bases that match TRBD2. The J segment lost 1 base and the V segment lost 1 base, leaving 9 bases of the junction unmatched. CDR3 length: 18 amino acids. CDR3 sequence reads: CASSLENLAGYSYNEQFF. CDR3 coding DNA: TGTGCCAGCAGTTTAGAGAATCTAGCGGGTTATTCCTACAATGAGCAGTTCTTC.

This clonotype was recorded a few times. The CDR3 bases are TGTGCCAGCAGTTCCTCCCCAGGGCGGTTTTACTATGGCTACACCTTC. It specifies CASSSSPGRFYYGYTF. The chain has TRBV27 and TRBJ1-2; maybe TRBD1 (5 bases). CDR1 and CDR2 (germline): MNHEY, SMNVEV (reference sequence). Deletions cut 4 bases from V and 3 bases from J, with 18 bases between. CDR3 length equals 16 residues.

CDR3 bases: TGTGCCAGCAGTCCCGGGACTAGCGGGGGCAATGAGCAGTTCTTC. It encodes CASSPGTSGGNEQFF. This chain links TRBV27 with TRBJ2-1; TRBD2 matches 14 bases. The germline V gene has CDR1 MNHEY and CDR2 SMNVEV (reference sequence). The V segment lost 5 bases and the J segment 6 bases; nucleotides outside the gene matches: 3. This CDR3 region has 15 residues.

This clonotype has a single count. This chain links TRBV7-3 with TRBJ2-7, with D uncertain. V was cut by 1 base and J by 8 bases, with 21 bases left in between. Per the germline V gene, CDR1 is SGHTA and CDR2 is FQGTGA. This CDR3 contains 16 residues. The chain's CDR3 is CASSLNLPAHHGKQYF. CDR3 coding DNA: TGTGCCAGCAGCTTAAACTTGCCCGCACACCACGGAAAGCAGTACTTC.

This clonotype has just a few counts. The rearrangement joins TRBV12-3 or TRBV12-4 to TRBJ2-1, with 11 bases that match TRBD2. V trimming: 3 bases; J trimming: 6 bases; junction bases outside the gene matches: 4. The CDR3 extends over 15 amino acids. The CDR3 sequence: CASSFELAGANEQFF. CDR3 bases: TGTGCCAGCAGTTTCGAACTAGCGGGAGCCAATGAGCAGTTCTTC.

This clonotype was observed a handful of times. The gene calls are TRBV12-3 or TRBV12-4 and TRBJ2-7; possible D gene TRBD2, 6 bases. V lost 0 bases and J 0 bases, leaving 15 bases between the germline ends. The CDR3 is made up of 17 amino acids. The CDR3 region is CASSLAIPGTSSYEQYF. The CDR3 nucleotides read TGTGCCAGCAGTTTAGCGATCCCCGGGACTTCCTCCTACGAGCAGTACTTC.

The chain links TRBV7-9 to TRBJ1-2; 7 positions agree with TRBD1. Germline lookup yields CDR1 SEHNR and CDR2 FQNEAQ (reference sequence). The length of the CDR3 is 15 residues. The V gene end was trimmed by 5 bases and the J gene end by 0 bases; junction bases not matched to a gene: 6. The CDR3 loop is CASSLDRTSNYGYTF. The CDR3 region has the DNA TGTGCCAGCAGCCTGGACAGGACCTCTAACTATGGCTACACCTTC.

This chain connects TRBV28 to TRBJ2-7, with D uncertain. The CDR3 spans 15 residues. Trimming stripped 3 bases from V and 0 bases from J, with 12 bases between. Germline V lookup: CDR1 MDHEN, CDR2 SYDVKM. The CDR3 loop is CASSFPTGASYEQYF. CDR3 DNA: TGTGCCAGCAGTTTCCCTACGGGCGCCTCCTACGAGCAGTACTTC. The full variable domain, its missing parts supplied by reference TRBV28 and TRBJ2-7, is DVKVTQSSRYLVKRTGEKVFLECVQDMDHENMFWYRQDPGLGLRLIYFSYDVKMKEKGDIPEGYSVSREKKERFSLILESASTNQTSMYLCASSFPTGASYEQYFGPGTRLTVT.

This clonotype was recorded many times. The rearrangement joins TRBV29-1 to TRBJ1-1, with no clear D. The germline gives CDR1 SQVTM, CDR2 ANQGSEA. The CDR3 extends over 11 amino acids. V was shortened by 0 bases and J by 11 bases, with 10 bases between the two germline ends. CDR3 nucleotides: TGCAGCGTTGAAGAGGGAGCGTGGGCTTTCTTT. Its protein is CSVEEGAWAFF.